This is a list of T cell receptor beta chains from one sample in a study of T cell responses to AZD1222 COVID-19 vaccine. Some clones are missing from TCRdb's copy, which holds only in-frame ones; the method was immunoSEQ multiplex PCR. The sample contains tens of thousands of clones, 75% to 85% of which appear only once. The sequenced sample was peripheral blood, obtained on day 0 of AZD1222 vaccination. These receptors all come from an adult in good health. Both conserved end residues are trimmed from each CDR3. The order of the fields is CDR3 length, J gene, V gene, clone size, CDR3 protein. Clone size is given for some rows only: seen once, a few or many times, or a class if the clone is expanded.

>13|TRBJ2-7|TRBV13|once
ASSPTPTSSDEQY
>13|TRBJ1-2|TRBV5-1|-
ASSLGDSSTAGYT
>10|TRBJ2-1|TRBV13|-
ASSSRLNEQF
>14|TRBJ1-5|TRBV6-5|-
ASSFGPTGGNQPQH
>11|TRBJ2-3|TRBV7-2|-
ASSRQSTDTQY
>11|TRBJ2-1|TRBV28|-
ASRDSPTNEQF
>14|TRBJ2-7|TRBV7-8|-
ASSLVKGLTSYEQY
>19|TRBJ2-7|TRBV19|-
ASSSAPTYRLAGAVTYEQY
>14|TRBJ1-1|TRBV3-1/TRBV3-2|-
ASSQAGQRMNTEAF
>11|TRBJ2-7|TRBV6-1|-
ASSDAAVGEQY
>13|TRBJ2-7|TRBV28|-
ASSLARGTGDEQY
>9|TRBJ2-7|TRBV6-5|-
ASSYSLEQY
>10|TRBJ1-6|TRBV19|few
ASSWGESPLH
>15|TRBJ2-1|TRBV7-2|-
ASSFPPGTSGMDEQF
>9|TRBJ2-7|TRBV28|-
ASSLGNEQY
>14|TRBJ2-1|TRBV19|-
ASTRGLAGGYNEQF
>13|TRBJ1-2|TRBV5-6|-
ASSLVTGGARGYT
>12|TRBJ2-4|TRBV5-8|-
ASRLTGGKNIQY
>11|TRBJ1-2|TRBV28|-
AIQGSLRDGYT
>11|TRBJ2-1|TRBV15|-
ATSRDRRNEQF
>13|TRBJ2-1|TRBV7-8|few
ASSPSGGYYNEQF
>12|TRBJ2-7|TRBV5-5|-
ASSLAGGGPEQY
>14|TRBJ2-2|TRBV5-1|-
ASSLVQGTNTGELF
>13|TRBJ1-3|TRBV28|-
ASSLGPVSGNTIY
>13|TRBJ2-1|TRBV2|-
ASSVEGVSYNEQF
>11|TRBJ2-7|TRBV12-3/TRBV12-4|-
ASTLASKREQY
>12|TRBJ2-7|TRBV9|-
ASSGWGRPYEQY
>12|TRBJ2-2|TRBV19|few
ASRAQGAAGELF